This TCR beta chain was observed in a study of lymphopenia after photon versus proton radiotherapy. Produced via immunoSEQ multiplex PCR; TCRdb's table is partial and in-frame only. The table lists approximately 170,000 clones, about nine tenths of them singletons. CDR1 and CDR2 from the germline V gene are SGHAT and FQNNGV. The CDR3 runs to 17 residues. V lost 4 bases and J lost 9; bases outside the gene matches: 13. The receptor was isolated from a man aged 50-60 years with gastric cancer. The chain couples TRBV11-2 to TRBJ2-1; 12 nucleotides match TRBD2. The starting material was peripheral blood, obtained from a patient treated with photon-based radiotherapy. The DNA for the CDR3 is TGTGCCAGCAGCTGGACAGGGGGAGGACTAGCGGGAACTGAGCAGTTCTTC. This encodes CASSWTGGGLAGTEQFF.